This T cell receptor (beta chain) is drawn from a study of cytomegalovirus exposure and HLA in healthy donors. Study as a whole: Earlier, some 200 million T cells were analyzed, and 117 million unique TCR beta sequences were found among them.

General study findings and limits: According to an earlier analysis, most TCR beta V segments yielded productive rearrangements about 87% or about 30% of the time. The authors later linked a missense DCLRE1C variant to TCR beta V- and J-gene trimming.

A note on this clone: Its specificity is not known.

Both 60 Vbeta primers and 13 Jbeta primers went into the PCR. Measured with immunoSEQ multiplex PCR; TCRdb has only the in-frame clones, and not every one. The table lists around 120,000 clones, about 86% of them singletons, with around 0.7% in the top ten. With 0 bases removed from V and 6 bases from J, the gap between germline ends came to 19 bases. CDR3 length: 17 residues. CDR1 and CDR2 (germline): SGHTA, FQGTGA. Sequencing used PBMCs. The clonotype originates from a man younger than 35 in good health and CMV-seronegative. The chain combines TRBV7-3 with TRBJ2-3; a possible D gene is TRBD1 (6 bases). The CDR3 coding sequence is TGTGCCAGCAGCTTAACCTTACCGGGACAAGGACGGGATACGCAGTATTTT. Protein sequence: CASSLTLPGQGRDTQYF.